The 27 T cell receptor beta chains below were found in one sample sequenced in a study. Sequenced by immunoSEQ multiplex PCR; TCRdb stores in-frame clones only, minus some. In the table there are tens of thousands of clones, over 90% of which are singletons. Sequenced material: PBMCs. The receptors were gathered from a man aged 35 to 55 with rheumatoid arthritis.

The genes are TRBV30 and TRBJ2-7; 12 nucleotides agree with TRBD1. This CDR3 is 14 amino acids long. V trimming: 2 bases; J trimming: 5 bases; junction bases outside the gene matches: 4. Germline lookup yields CDR1 GTSNPN and CDR2 SVGIG (reference sequence). The CDR3 spells CAWSPGQGAHEQYF. DNA for the CDR3: TGTGCCTGGAGTCCGGGACAGGGGGCCCACGAGCAGTACTTC.

This chain connects TRBV30 to TRBJ1-6, with 9 bases fitting TRBD1. Germline lookup yields CDR1 GTSNPN and CDR2 SVGIG (reference sequence). The CDR3 contains 15 residues. V lost 7 bases to trimming and J lost 10 bases; unmatched junction nucleotides: 14. This CDR3 is CASGALGQGNSPLHF. CDR3 nucleotide sequence: TGTGCCTCAGGGGCACTGGGACAGGGAAACTCACCCCTCCACTTT.

The gene calls are TRBV5-3 and TRBJ2-1, with 11 bases that match TRBD2. Being an ORF, TRBV5-3 has a function that is uncertain. CDR3 length equals 15 residues. V shed 1 base, J shed 7 bases, and the junction held 4 bases outside the gene matches. The CDR3 reads CARSLTSGRGNEQFF. In nucleotides, the CDR3 is TGTGCCAGAAGCTTGACTAGCGGGAGAGGGAATGAGCAGTTCTTC.

This chain connects TRBV5-6 to TRBJ2-7; 9 bases match TRBD1. The CDR3 runs to 14 residues. Looked up from germline, CDR1 is SGHDT and CDR2 is YYEEEE. Losses at the gene ends were 5 bases for V and 3 bases for J; bases not matched to a gene: 6. The CDR3 is CASSSGTGFYEQYF. CDR3 sequence (DNA): TGTGCCAGCAGTTCGGGGACAGGGTTCTACGAGCAGTACTTC.

The chain combines TRBV30 with TRBJ1-1; D is undetermined. The germline V gene encodes CDR1 GTSNPN and CDR2 SVGIG (reference sequence). The CDR3 length is 13 residues. V was clipped by 4 bases and J by 0 bases, with 9 bases between them. The CDR3 DNA reads TGTGCCTGGAATCCCCACTTGAACACTGAAGCTTTCTTT. It encodes CAWNPHLNTEAFF.

This chain connects TRBV11-2 to TRBJ1-1, with TRBD1 as a possible D gene (5 bases). V lost 5 bases, J lost 4 bases, and 11 bases lay in between. Looked up from germline, CDR1 is SGHAT and CDR2 is FQNNGV. The CDR3 spans 13 residues. Here the CDR3 DNA reads TGTGCCAGCAGCCAGAGTGGGGGCACTGAAGCTTTCTTT. Translating it yields CASSQSGGTEAFF.

This chain links TRBV6-5 with TRBJ1-5, with a possible D match to TRBD1 (5 bases). This CDR3 comprises 14 residues. V was pared by 7 bases and J by 2 bases, with 12 bases between. Germline assignment: CDR1 MNHEY and CDR2 SVGAGI. This CDR3 reads CASMRQGGNQPQHF. The CDR3 DNA reads TGTGCCAGCATGCGGCAGGGAGGCAATCAGCCCCAGCATTTT.

The rearrangement links TRBV7-8 to TRBJ1-6; 8 nucleotides agree with TRBD1. The length of the CDR3 is 14 residues. V lost 8 bases, J lost 7 bases, and 7 bases stayed unmatched. The V gene's germline CDR1 is SGHVS and CDR2 FQNEAQ. The CDR3 loop reads CASGQGPVNSPLHF. In nucleotides, the CDR3 is TGTGCCAGCGGACAGGGTCCAGTGAATTCACCCCTCCACTTT.

The chain couples TRBV3-1 (or the pseudogene TRBV3-2) to TRBJ2-5, with 11 nucleotides matching TRBD2. The CDR3 sequence is 16 residues long. Germline CDR1 is LGHDT and CDR2 is YNNKEL (reference sequence). With 4 bases clipped from V and 0 bases from J, the junction kept 4 bases outside the gene matches. This chain's CDR3 is CASSPPSGGYQETQYF. The CDR3 DNA reads as TGTGCCAGCAGCCCTCCTAGCGGGGGGTACCAAGAGACCCAGTACTTC.

For the CDR3, the DNA is TGTGCCAGCAGTTTACAGAGCGGGGAGCTGTTTTTT. Amino acids: CASSLQSGELFF. This rearrangement joins TRBV28 to TRBJ2-2; D not certain. Germline CDR1 MDHEN, CDR2 SYDVKM. V dropped 2 bases and J dropped 7 bases, with 5 bases sitting between them. The CDR3 is 12 residues long.

The chain combines TRBV19 with TRBJ2-7, with 7 bases aligning to TRBD1. The CDR3 is 13 residues long. Per the germline V gene, CDR1 is LNHDA and CDR2 is SQIVND (reference sequence). V lost 4 bases to trimming and J lost 3 bases; unmatched junction nucleotides: 3. The CDR3 nucleotides read TGTGCCAGTAGTAACCGGGACAGCTACGAGCAGTACTTC. Residues: CASSNRDSYEQYF.

CDR3 sequence reads: CASSLQAGGVSPLHF. CDR3 in DNA: TGTGCCAGCAGCTTACAGGCCGGTGGAGTCTCACCCCTCCACTTT. The rearrangement joins TRBV7-3 to TRBJ1-6; D is uncertain. The CDR3 length is 15 residues. Germline V CDR1 and CDR2: SGHTA, FQGTGA. Trimming cost V 2 bases and J 10 bases, with 15 bases left between them.

In its sample, this clone was seen once. The V and J genes are TRBV19 and TRBJ2-1; perhaps D is TRBD1 or TRBD2 (6 bases each). The CDR3 is made up of 16 amino acids. CDR1 and CDR2 (germline): LNHDA, SQIVND (reference sequence). V gave up 4 bases and J gave up 5 bases, with 18 bases separating them. The CDR3 nucleotides read TGTGCCAGTAGTAAACTCACCTCGGGGGCGGACAATGAGCAGTTCTTC. Amino acids: CASSKLTSGADNEQFF. The complete variable domain, with remaining parts taken from reference TRBV19 and TRBJ2-1, reads DGGITQSPKYLFRKEGQNVTLSCEQNLNHDAMYWYRQDPGQGLRLIYYSQIVNDFQKGDIAEGYSVSREKKESFPLTVTSAQKNPTAFYLCASSKLTSGADNEQFFGPGTRLTVL.

The rearrangement joins TRBV19 to TRBJ2-2; 12 bases line up with TRBD1. The CDR3 loop spans 16 amino acids. Trimming removed 3 bases from V and 4 bases from J; junction bases left unmatched: 3. Germline V gene sequence: CDR1 LNHDA, CDR2 SQIVND (reference sequence). The CDR3 loop reads CASSMGDRGRTGELFF. CDR3 sequence (DNA): TGTGCCAGTAGTATGGGGGACAGGGGGCGCACCGGGGAGCTGTTTTTT.

The rearrangement joins TRBV7-3 to TRBJ1-5; tentatively, D is TRBD1 (5 bases). This CDR3 is 13 amino acids long. The V end was cut by 3 bases, the J end by 7 bases, with 10 bases between. CDR1 SGHTA and CDR2 FQGTGA come from the germline V gene. The CDR3 DNA reads TGTGCCAGCAGCTTCACCCAGGGACAGCCCCAGCATTTT. Its protein is CASSFTQGQPQHF.

In this sample, this clone turned up once. The rearrangement joins TRBV7-2 to TRBJ2-7; D uncertain. Germline V CDR1 and CDR2: SGHTA, FQGNSA. The V end was cut by 1 base, the J end by 5 bases, with 15 bases between. This CDR3 has 15 residues. The CDR3 sequence: CASSLVTALFDEQYF. CDR3 DNA: TGTGCCAGCAGCTTAGTAACAGCCCTATTCGACGAGCAGTACTTC.

This chain links TRBV29-1 with TRBJ2-4, with a possible D match to TRBD1 (7 bases). The V gene lost 7 bases and the J gene lost 7 bases, with 17 bases spanning the gap. The CDR3 runs to 13 residues. In germline, CDR1 is SQVTM, CDR2 ANQGSEA. CDR3 DNA: TGCAGCGCCAGGGGGGCAGGGATGAACATTCAGTACTTC. Amino acid sequence: CSARGAGMNIQYF. Full variable domain (remainder filled in from reference TRBV29-1 and TRBJ2-4): SAVISQKPSRDICQRGTSLTIQCQVDSQVTMMFWYRQQPGQSLTLIATANQGSEATYESGFVIDKFPISRPNLTFSTLTVSNMSPEDSSIYLCSARGAGMNIQYFGAGTRLSVL.

J is TRBJ1-5 and V is TRBV5-1; D is unclear. CDR3 length: 15 residues. The V and J ends lost 4 bases and 3 bases respectively, with 14 bases between them. Germline loops: CDR1 SGHRS, CDR2 YFSETQ. CDR3 sequence (DNA): TGCGCCAGCAGCATTACCTCTGGATCCAATCAGCCCCAGCATTTT. Protein product: CASSITSGSNQPQHF.

This clone has just one count. The chain joins TRBV3-1 (or the pseudogene TRBV3-2) to TRBJ1-2; D not certain. Trimming left V 4 bases short and J 7 bases short, with 16 bases between. This CDR3 has 14 amino acids. Germline assignment: CDR1 LGHDT and CDR2 YNNKEL (reference sequence). CDR3 nucleotides: TGTGCCAGCAGCCGGTTGTCTGAAGTGGGTGGCTACACCTTC. It yields the protein CASSRLSEVGGYTF.

The chain uses TRBV2 and TRBJ2-3, with unresolved D. The CDR3 sequence is 15 residues long. The germline V gene encodes CDR1 SNHLY and CDR2 FYNNEI. V was pared by 7 bases and J by 0 bases, with 14 bases between. CDR3 in DNA: TGTGCCAGCATTCCAGAGATGGGTAGCACAGATACGCAGTATTTT. It encodes CASIPEMGSTDTQYF.

This clone was observed once. The chain uses TRBV9 and TRBJ2-5; 8 positions match TRBD2. The CDR3 length is 16 residues. Germline assignment: CDR1 SGDLS and CDR2 YYNGEE. The V gene end was trimmed by 3 bases and the J gene end by 9 bases; junction bases not matched to a gene: 16. The CDR3 nucleotides are TGTGCCAGCAGCGCAATCGCCGGGACCCCCGGGGGGGCCCAGTACTTC. Its protein is CASSAIAGTPGGAQYF.

This clone was seen a single time. One end of the junction does not line up with germline, which may come from a read error. The chain combines TRBV6-6 with TRBJ1-3; D may be TRBD1 (6 bases). The CDR3 runs 11 residues. Germline assignment: CDR1 MNHNY and CDR2 SVGAGI (reference sequence). The CDR3 DNA sequence: TGTGCCAGCAGCGACAACAGGGTCTCCGTTTTT. Translated, it gives CASSDNRVSVF.

The chain links TRBV3-1 (or the pseudogene TRBV3-2) to TRBJ2-5, with 12 bases fitting TRBD1. The germline gives CDR1 LGHDT, CDR2 YNNKEL (reference sequence). The CDR3 is 15 residues long. The junction had 2 bases not matched to a gene; V was cut back by 3 bases and J by 3 bases. The CDR3 nucleotides read TGTGCCAGCAGCCAGGGGACAGGGGGCAAAGAGACCCAGTACTTC. Its translation: CASSQGTGGKETQYF.

The rearrangement uses TRBV19 and TRBJ1-5; D is undetermined. V was pared by 3 bases and J by 1 base, with 19 bases between. CDR3 length equals 18 residues. The germline V gene encodes CDR1 LNHDA and CDR2 SQIVND (reference sequence). CDR3 bases: TGTGCCAGTAGTATCTCCCCAACAGAATGGGCGAGCAATCAGCCCCAGCATTTT. Its translation: CASSISPTEWASNQPQHF.

The chain carries TRBV5-1 and TRBJ2-3; D is perhaps TRBD2 (6 bases). Germline assignment: CDR1 SGHRS and CDR2 YFSETQ. V shed 3 bases and J shed 0 bases, with 11 bases lying between them. The CDR3 is made up of 15 amino acids. CDR3 region: CASSSAGTSTDTQYF. The CDR3 coding sequence is TGCGCCAGCAGCTCGGCGGGGACTAGCACAGATACGCAGTATTTT.

This rearrangement joins TRBV4-1 to TRBJ1-1, with D tentatively TRBD1 (5 bases). This CDR3 is built from 15 residues. The germline V and J ends were trimmed by 4 bases and 6 bases, with 18 bases remaining between them. Germline V gene data show CDR1 as MGHRA and CDR2 as YSYEKL. The CDR3 reads CASSLQGGSGPEAFF. In nucleotides, the CDR3 is TGCGCCAGCAGCCTCCAGGGAGGGTCAGGGCCTGAAGCTTTCTTT.

The chain couples TRBV27 to TRBJ2-2; tentative D call: TRBD1 (6 bases). The CDR3 covers 15 residues. Per the germline V gene, CDR1 is MNHEY and CDR2 is SMNVEV (reference sequence). The germline V and J ends were trimmed by 8 bases and 1 base, with 14 bases remaining between them. The CDR3 reads CASSRETGNTGELFF. CDR3 nucleotides: TGTGCCAGCTCCCGAGAGACAGGGAACACCGGGGAGCTGTTTTTT.